The sample holds a few counts of the clone carrying this T cell receptor (beta chain). Antigen unknown. Sequencing was performed with immunoSEQ multiplex PCR; in TCRdb, only in-frame clones are kept and a portion is missing. The table shows about 130,000 clones, with roughly 82% occurring only once. The data were obtained in a study of T cell responses to AZD1222 COVID-19 vaccine. Study-wide results and caveats: Spike was spanned by vaccine-associated CD4 TCRs, which were dominant at 160-218 and 743-854.

V lost 5 bases, J lost 8 bases, and 12 bases lay in between. The CDR3 spans 11 residues. Per germline, CDR1 SQVTM and CDR2 ANQGSEA. This clonotype originated in an adult in good health. Sequences were derived from peripheral blood, sampled on day 0 of AZD1222 vaccination. This sequence joins TRBV29-1 and TRBJ1-2; possible D gene TRBD1, 6 bases. The CDR3: CSVNTGRGYTF. CDR3 nucleotides: TGCAGCGTTAACACAGGGAGAGGCTACACCTTC.